This TCR beta chain was found in a study of human T cells and chemical hapten exposure. The overall study: Per-sample TCR yield variability stemmed mainly from small pooled library volume differences.

There are a few counts of this clonotype. The authors' processing: A per-sample median of about 100,000 TCRs was observed, with counts ranging from roughly 23,224 to 700,000. Each CDR3 protein gets one entry after TCRdb re-called the RACE reads with MiXCR. The V and J calls, along with clone size, are taken from TCRdb and not from the paper's own processing. The data show about 89,000 distinct CDR3 sequences, with 11% seen just once and 2.2% held by the top ten. This CDR3 has 13 amino acids. V shed 4 bases and J shed 8 bases, with 14 bases lying between them. Time point reported: patch test 2, 6 weeks after DPC sensitization. Treatment reported: therapeutic diphenylcyclopropenone sensitization with weekly scalp DPC. Venepuncture was done earlier than the placement of each patch test.

The J gene is TRBJ1-2, the V gene TRBV12-3 or TRBV12-4, with a weak D call TRBD1 (5 bases). The sequenced sample was whole blood, obtained in connection with sensitization to the hapten diphenylcyclopropenone (DPC). The TCR originated in a man between 40 and 49 years old with alopecia areata. Some clones in this sample may be carry-over from other donors' samples. The DNA for the CDR3 is TGTGCCAGCAGTTCCGGGGCTGGGGACGGCTACACCTTC. The encoded protein is CASSSGAGDGYTF.